This is a list of T cell receptor beta chains from one sample in a study of Graves' ophthalmopathy and Graves' hyperthyroidism. One entry per CDR3 protein results from TCRdb running MiXCR on the multiplex PCR reads. The sample lists over 500,000 distinct CDR3 sequences; 20% to 25% were seen once. The source material was peripheral blood. The receptors originated from a woman between 18 and 29 years old with stable Graves' hyperthyroidism. Some clones in this sample may be carry-over from other donors' samples. CDR3s include the opening cysteine and the closing phenylalanine or tryptophan. The order of the fields is V gene, D gene, J gene, clone size, CDR3 DNA, CDR3 protein. The D gene is left open where the match is weak. A clone size is listed for some rows: how often the clone was seen (once, few, many), or a class if it is expanded.

v_gene: TRBV6-1; d_gene: NA; j_gene: TRBJ2-5; abundance: many; CDR3nt: TGTGCCAGCAGCCGGAACGACCTGGGGGGATGGGAGACCCAGTACTTC; CDR3aa: CASSRNDLGGWETQYF
v_gene: TRBV13; d_gene: NA; j_gene: TRBJ2-5; abundance: many; CDR3nt: TGTGCCAGCGGCCGCCGTCAAGAGACCCAGTACTTC; CDR3aa: CASGRRQETQYF
v_gene: TRBV6-5; d_gene: TRBD1; j_gene: TRBJ1-3; abundance: many; CDR3nt: TGTGCCAGCAGTTACTCGCGACAGGGTGAAGGAAACACCATATATTTT; CDR3aa: CASSYSRQGEGNTIYF
v_gene: TRBV7-9; d_gene: NA; j_gene: TRBJ2-2; abundance: many; CDR3nt: TGTGCCAGCAGCTTCGTCGTGGCGGACACCGGGGAGCTGTTTTTT; CDR3aa: CASSFVVADTGELFF
v_gene: TRBV18; d_gene: TRBD1; j_gene: TRBJ1-1; abundance: NA; CDR3nt: TGTGCCAGCTCACAAGGGACAGCCATGAACACTGAAGCTTTCTTT; CDR3aa: CASSQGTAMNTEAFF
v_gene: TRBV5-1; d_gene: TRBD1; j_gene: TRBJ2-7; abundance: many; CDR3nt: TGCGCCAGCAGCTTTGGTACGGGACAGGGAATCGGCGAGCAGTACTTC; CDR3aa: CASSFGTGQGIGEQYF
v_gene: TRBV12-3/TRBV12-4; d_gene: TRBD1; j_gene: TRBJ1-2; abundance: many; CDR3nt: TGTGCCAGCAGACGGGACAGGGTAAACTATGGCTACACCTTC; CDR3aa: CASRRDRVNYGYTF
v_gene: TRBV7-3; d_gene: NA; j_gene: TRBJ1-1; abundance: many; CDR3nt: TGTGCCAGCAGCCCTAGGGGCGCGGGTACGAACACTGAAGCTTTCTTT; CDR3aa: CASSPRGAGTNTEAFF
v_gene: TRBV29-1; d_gene: NA; j_gene: TRBJ2-5; abundance: many; CDR3nt: TGCAGCGTTTCACGGCAAGAGACCCAGTACTTC; CDR3aa: CSVSRQETQYF
v_gene: TRBV2; d_gene: TRBD2; j_gene: TRBJ2-5; abundance: NA; CDR3nt: TGTGCCAGAGCTAGCGGGGACGGGGTGACCCAGTACTTC; CDR3aa: CARASGDGVTQYF
v_gene: TRBV20-1; d_gene: TRBD2; j_gene: TRBJ2-4; abundance: NA; CDR3nt: TGCAGTGCTACGGGACTAGCGGGAGCCAAAAACATTAAGTACTTC; CDR3aa: CSATGLAGAKNIKYF
v_gene: TRBV20-1; d_gene: NA; j_gene: TRBJ1-1; abundance: many; CDR3nt: TGCAGTGCTAGAAGTGGGGGTCCGGGGGATTTCTTT; CDR3aa: CSARSGGPGDFF
v_gene: TRBV4-1; d_gene: NA; j_gene: TRBJ1-1; abundance: NA; CDR3nt: TGCGCCAGCAGCCATCCTCCCGGGGTAGGGTTTCCTGAAGCTTTCTTT; CDR3aa: CASSHPPGVGFPEAFF
v_gene: TRBV12-3/TRBV12-4; d_gene: TRBD2; j_gene: TRBJ2-5; abundance: NA; CDR3nt: TGTGCCAGCAGTTTGGGTTTAGCGGGGCCCGAGGAGACCCAGTACTTC; CDR3aa: CASSLGLAGPEETQYF
v_gene: TRBV4-2; d_gene: NA; j_gene: TRBJ2-5; abundance: NA; CDR3nt: TGTGCCAGCAGCCTCGAGGAGAGAGGGGGTAGGCTCCAAGAGACCCAGTACTTC; CDR3aa: CASSLEERGGRLQETQYF
v_gene: TRBV10-3; d_gene: TRBD2; j_gene: TRBJ2-5; abundance: many; CDR3nt: TGTGCCATCAGTGGAACCGGGACTAGCGGGAGGGAGGAGACCCAGTACTTC; CDR3aa: CAISGTGTSGREETQYF
v_gene: TRBV20-1; d_gene: TRBD2; j_gene: TRBJ2-5; abundance: many; CDR3nt: TGCAGTGCTAGAGATCTAGGCCGGGAGGTGGAGACCCAGTACTTC; CDR3aa: CSARDLGREVETQYF
v_gene: TRBV12-3/TRBV12-4; d_gene: NA; j_gene: TRBJ1-6; abundance: once; CDR3nt: TGTGCCAGCAGGTATCTCCCAGGTTCACCCCTCCACTTT; CDR3aa: CASRYLPGSPLHF
v_gene: TRBV2; d_gene: NA; j_gene: TRBJ1-1; abundance: few; CDR3nt: TGTGCCAGCAGTCGGGGTTCGGGGATTGAAGCTTTCTTT; CDR3aa: CASSRGSGIEAFF
v_gene: TRBV6-5; d_gene: NA; j_gene: TRBJ1-5; abundance: many; CDR3nt: TGTGCCAGCAGTTTACCGGACATCAATCAGCCCCAGCATTTT; CDR3aa: CASSLPDINQPQHF
v_gene: TRBV6-1; d_gene: NA; j_gene: TRBJ2-7; abundance: NA; CDR3nt: TGTGCCAGCAGACGTGAGACATTCTCCTACGAGCAGTACTTC; CDR3aa: CASRRETFSYEQYF
v_gene: TRBV12-3/TRBV12-4; d_gene: TRBD1; j_gene: TRBJ1-1; abundance: few; CDR3nt: TGTGCCAGCAATCAGGGGGGGGCGGTGGAAGCTTTCTTT; CDR3aa: CASNQGGAVEAFF
v_gene: TRBV6-5; d_gene: TRBD1; j_gene: TRBJ1-1; abundance: many; CDR3nt: TGTGCCAGCAGTTACCCCCGGGACAGAGTGAACACTGAAGCTTTCTTT; CDR3aa: CASSYPRDRVNTEAFF
v_gene: TRBV2; d_gene: NA; j_gene: TRBJ2-5; abundance: many; CDR3nt: TGTGCCAGCAGTGAAGGCCCAGGAGCCCAAGAGACCCAGTACTTC; CDR3aa: CASSEGPGAQETQYF
v_gene: TRBV28; d_gene: NA; j_gene: TRBJ2-2; abundance: NA; CDR3nt: TGTGCCAGCAGACTTCAGAACACCGGGGAGCTGTTTTTT; CDR3aa: CASRLQNTGELFF
v_gene: TRBV6-1; d_gene: TRBD1; j_gene: TRBJ2-2; abundance: once; CDR3nt: TGTGCCAGCAACCGGGGACAGGTGAACACCGGGGAGCTGTTTTTT; CDR3aa: CASNRGQVNTGELFF
v_gene: TRBV12-3/TRBV12-4; d_gene: TRBD2; j_gene: TRBJ2-2; abundance: many; CDR3nt: TGTGCCAGCAGTTTGCTAGCGGGAGTTAGTCCCGGGGAGCTGTTTTTT; CDR3aa: CASSLLAGVSPGELFF
v_gene: TRBV12-3/TRBV12-4; d_gene: NA; j_gene: TRBJ1-2; abundance: many; CDR3nt: TGTGCCAGCCGGGCTGGAGGGGGAGGCTATGGCTACACCTTC; CDR3aa: CASRAGGGGYGYTF
v_gene: TRBV30; d_gene: NA; j_gene: TRBJ1-1; abundance: NA; CDR3nt: TGTGCCTGGAAGAATCTTAAAGCTTTCTTT; CDR3aa: CAWKNLKAFF
v_gene: TRBV29-1; d_gene: NA; j_gene: TRBJ2-4; abundance: NA; CDR3nt: TGCAGCGTTAAAGCTGGGAACATTCAGTACTTC; CDR3aa: CSVKAGNIQYF
v_gene: TRBV30; d_gene: NA; j_gene: TRBJ2-2; abundance: many; CDR3nt: TGTGCCTGGAGTGTATCTCTTATTCGGGGCGGGGAGCTGTTTTTT; CDR3aa: CAWSVSLIRGGELFF
v_gene: TRBV2; d_gene: NA; j_gene: TRBJ1-1; abundance: NA; CDR3nt: TGTGCCAGCAGTGAGGGCTCGGGGAACACTGAAGCTTTCTTT; CDR3aa: CASSEGSGNTEAFF
v_gene: TRBV9; d_gene: TRBD1; j_gene: TRBJ2-7; abundance: many; CDR3nt: TGTGCCAGCAGCGTAGCTTCGGGACAGGGGGTCGAGCAGTACTTC; CDR3aa: CASSVASGQGVEQYF
v_gene: TRBV5-1; d_gene: NA; j_gene: TRBJ1-1; abundance: many; CDR3nt: TGCGCCAGCAGCTTGGTTAGCCCGAACACTGAAGCTTTCTTT; CDR3aa: CASSLVSPNTEAFF
v_gene: TRBV18; d_gene: NA; j_gene: TRBJ1-3; abundance: NA; CDR3nt: TGTGCCAGCTCACCACGGTGGGAAGGAAACACCATATATTTT; CDR3aa: CASSPRWEGNTIYF
v_gene: TRBV20-1; d_gene: NA; j_gene: TRBJ2-2; abundance: NA; CDR3nt: TGCAGTGCTAGATCTAGGGGGGCCGGGGAGCTGTTTTTT; CDR3aa: CSARSRGAGELFF
v_gene: TRBV11-3; d_gene: NA; j_gene: TRBJ1-1; abundance: many; CDR3nt: TGTGCCAGCAGCTTAGCGTCTGGGGCTGAAGCTTTCTTT; CDR3aa: CASSLASGAEAFF
v_gene: TRBV28; d_gene: NA; j_gene: TRBJ1-6; abundance: NA; CDR3nt: TGTGCCAGCAGTTTAAGTCCCATCGGTTCACCCCTCCACTTT; CDR3aa: CASSLSPIGSPLHF
v_gene: TRBV4-2; d_gene: TRBD1; j_gene: TRBJ1-2; abundance: NA; CDR3nt: TGTGCCAGCAGCCACGACAGGGGGCCGGGCTACACCTTC; CDR3aa: CASSHDRGPGYTF
v_gene: TRBV28; d_gene: NA; j_gene: TRBJ2-5; abundance: many; CDR3nt: TGTGCCAGCAGTCCCCAGGATGGAGAGACCCAGTACTTC; CDR3aa: CASSPQDGETQYF
v_gene: TRBV12-3/TRBV12-4; d_gene: NA; j_gene: TRBJ2-7; abundance: NA; CDR3nt: TGTGCCAGCAGTTTGGTCTCGCGGGCTGAGCAGTACTTC; CDR3aa: CASSLVSRAEQYF
v_gene: TRBV29-1; d_gene: NA; j_gene: TRBJ2-7; abundance: few; CDR3nt: TGCAGCGTAGTCTCCAGGGTTGGCTCCTACGAGCAGTACTTC; CDR3aa: CSVVSRVGSYEQYF
v_gene: TRBV12-3/TRBV12-4; d_gene: TRBD1; j_gene: TRBJ1-1; abundance: many; CDR3nt: TGTGCCAGCAGATCGACAGGGCACACTGAAGCTTTCTTT; CDR3aa: CASRSTGHTEAFF
v_gene: TRBV11-3; d_gene: TRBD1; j_gene: TRBJ2-2; abundance: many; CDR3nt: TGTGCCAGCAGTCACGGGACAGGGTGGACCGGGGAGCTGTTTTTT; CDR3aa: CASSHGTGWTGELFF
v_gene: TRBV2; d_gene: NA; j_gene: TRBJ2-2; abundance: many; CDR3nt: TGTGCCAGCAGTGATTGGGAGACCACCGGGGAGCTGTTTTTT; CDR3aa: CASSDWETTGELFF
v_gene: TRBV4-1; d_gene: NA; j_gene: TRBJ1-2; abundance: NA; CDR3nt: TGCGCCAGCAGCCAACCGGACAGAGGGTTCTATGGCTACACCTTC; CDR3aa: CASSQPDRGFYGYTF
v_gene: TRBV3-1; d_gene: NA; j_gene: TRBJ1-1; abundance: NA; CDR3nt: TGTGCCAGCAGCCAAGATCGCGGAGGTGCAACCGAAGCTTTCTTT; CDR3aa: CASSQDRGGATEAFF
v_gene: TRBV28; d_gene: TRBD2; j_gene: TRBJ2-7; abundance: many; CDR3nt: TGTGCCAGCAGTGCTGGGACGGGACTAGCGGGATCCTACGAGCAGTACTTC; CDR3aa: CASSAGTGLAGSYEQYF
v_gene: TRBV12-3/TRBV12-4; d_gene: NA; j_gene: TRBJ1-1; abundance: many; CDR3nt: TGCGCCAGCAGCTTGGTGGGTGAAGCTTTCTTT; CDR3aa: CASSLVGEAFF
v_gene: TRBV19; d_gene: NA; j_gene: TRBJ1-1; abundance: NA; CDR3nt: TGTGCCAGTACCCCAGGCGAGGGCACTGAAGCTTTCTTT; CDR3aa: CASTPGEGTEAFF
v_gene: TRBV5-6; d_gene: NA; j_gene: TRBJ2-7; abundance: many; CDR3nt: TGTGCCAGCAGCTTGGGTGATAACAGGGCTTACGAGCAGTACTTC; CDR3aa: CASSLGDNRAYEQYF
v_gene: TRBV6-5; d_gene: NA; j_gene: TRBJ1-1; abundance: few; CDR3nt: TGTGCCGGCAGTTACTCAGATGGAGCTTTCTTT; CDR3aa: CAGSYSDGAFF
v_gene: TRBV12-3/TRBV12-4; d_gene: NA; j_gene: TRBJ2-5; abundance: many; CDR3nt: TGTGCCAGCAGGGACGGCGGGGACCTCCTTCGAGAGACCCAGTACTTC; CDR3aa: CASRDGGDLLRETQYF
v_gene: TRBV6-2/TRBV6-3; d_gene: TRBD1; j_gene: TRBJ1-2; abundance: NA; CDR3nt: TGTGCCAGCAGTTACACCGGGACAGGGAGTTATGGCTACACCTTC; CDR3aa: CASSYTGTGSYGYTF
v_gene: TRBV12-3/TRBV12-4; d_gene: TRBD1; j_gene: TRBJ1-2; abundance: once; CDR3nt: TGTGCCAGCAGTCTGGGACAGATCCTTAACTATGGCTACACCTTC; CDR3aa: CASSLGQILNYGYTF
v_gene: TRBV19; d_gene: NA; j_gene: TRBJ1-1; abundance: many; CDR3nt: TGTGCCAATAACAAAGAGAATTCCGTTGAAGCTTTCTTT; CDR3aa: CANNKENSVEAFF
v_gene: TRBV29-1; d_gene: NA; j_gene: TRBJ1-5; abundance: many; CDR3nt: TGCAGCGTTAAGGACGGGGGGGTATATAGCAATCAGCCCCAGCATTTT; CDR3aa: CSVKDGGVYSNQPQHF